The present entry profiles one TCR beta chain with its context. Its antigen remains undetermined. No per-base quality is available; no much larger clone lies one base away. TCRbeta CDR3 regions were amplified from genomic DNA using the immunoSEQ Assay, a bias-controlled multiplex PCR. The paper's processing steps were these. Nucleated cell counts per sample were estimated from amplification of reference gene primers within the assay. To quantify the absolute abundance of each unique TCRbeta CDR3 rearrangement, sequence reads were collapsed and filtered. For each sample, productive Simpson clonality was calculated by taking the square root of Simpson's diversity index across productive rearrangements. The immuneACCESS repertoire file appears here via TCRdb, limited to in-frame rearrangements. These files lack a portion of the clones; in checked studies, under half of the deficit traces to unresolved V genes, and the cause of the others is not known. V, J and clone size reflect that table, while D and trimming were determined from the DNA. Counted in this sample were some 180,000 clones; 75% to 90% of them appeared once. The top ten clones comprise approximately 6.9% of the sample.

Collaborating institutions collected whole blood in K2EDTA tubes following their own protocols. For TCRbeta analysis, collaborators shipped samples as frozen whole blood, isolated PBMCs, or DNA extracted from either of those sample types. The sample is drawn from a study of blood T cell repertoires in COVID-19 (dated by TCRdb to 2020 to 2021). Background for the entire study: Samples from collaborators originated in the United States, Italy and Spain and spanned both the acute and convalescent phases of COVID-19. Where available, HLA class I and class II types were taken from metadata supplied by the sample provider and were not determined by assay-based typing. The samples were drawn from two sources: the first 160 participants of the ongoing ImmuneRACE study, and about 1,300 subjects contributed by 6 global collaborators. A freely available public database, intended as a resource for researchers studying the immune response to SARS-CoV-2, is where the repertoires were released. Subjects who had been exposed to COVID-19, were actively infected with it, or had recovered from it provided the deeply sampled blood TCRbeta repertoires that made up the dataset. The material from the prospective study consisted of cDNA or gDNA derived from T cells, B-cell-depleted T cells, or PBMCs. The sample metadata nearly always contained a de-identified subject ID, COVID-19 status, age in years and sex.

For CDR1 and CDR2, the germline V gene (reference sequence) lists LNHDA and SQIVND. Relative to germline, V is missing 4 bases and J is missing 6 bases, with 10 bases of the junction outside any gene match. The CDR3 spans 16 residues, from the cysteine through the phenylalanine. This entry keeps only the CDR3 DNA: 48 bases, framed from base 1. The paper as a whole reports these results and caveats: The quantity of clinical and demographic metadata differed by source and by participant and was supplied without curation.

This receptor was obtained from a man aged 55 to 69 with acute or convalescent COVID-19. The sample comprised peripheral blood. The chain is assembled from TRBV19 and TRBJ2-1; TRBD2 fits 9 bases in the junction. In nucleotides, the sequence is TGTGCCAGTAGTAAACAAGCGGGAGGTTGGGGCAATGAGCAGTTCTTC. This codes for CASSKQAGGWGNEQFF.